The rows below give T cell receptor beta chains drawn from one sample of a study of blood T cell repertoires in COVID-19. The data were produced by immunoSEQ multiplex PCR, yet TCRdb's version contains in-frame clones alone and is incomplete. The sample lists over 250,000 clones; roughly nine tenths were seen once. Material for sequencing was peripheral blood. These receptors all stem from a man aged 50-59 years with acute or convalescent COVID-19. Both conserved end residues are part of each CDR3. Fields, in order: J gene, V gene, D gene, clone size, CDR3 protein, CDR3 DNA. The D gene is left open where the match is weak. Rows may omit the clone size; those that give it use once, few, many or a size class.

TRBJ1-4	TRBV11-3	NA	NA	CASSSTPTGNEKLFF	TGTGCCAGCAGCTCAACACCGACGGGGAATGAAAAACTGTTTTTT
TRBJ2-3	TRBV5-1	TRBD2	NA	CASSFSAGGPSRTDTQYF	TGCGCCAGCAGCTTTTCCGCGGGGGGGCCGTCGCGCACAGATACGCAGTATTTT
TRBJ2-6	TRBV10-1	NA	few	CASSESGTSGANVLTF	TGCGCCAGCAGTGAGTCCGGGACATCAGGGGCCAACGTCCTGACTTTC
TRBJ2-1	TRBV10-3	TRBD2	NA	CAITQLGGGGNSYNEQFF	TGTGCCATCACCCAGTTGGGTGGCGGGGGGAACTCCTACAATGAGCAGTTCTTC
TRBJ1-5	TRBV20-1	NA	NA	CSASSGAGQPQHF	TGCAGTGCTAGTTCAGGGGCTGGGCAGCCCCAGCATTTT
TRBJ2-2	TRBV3-1/TRBV3-2	NA	NA	CASSQGERRGGELFF	TGTGCCAGCAGCCAAGGGGAGCGGCGGGGCGGGGAGCTGTTTTTT
TRBJ1-4	TRBV29-1	TRBD1	NA	CSVAQGGEKLFF	TGCAGCGTTGCGCAGGGGGGAGAAAAACTGTTTTTT
TRBJ1-1	TRBV9	TRBD1	NA	CASSLPGTDFEAFF	TGTGCCAGCAGCCTTCCCGGGACAGACTTTGAAGCTTTCTTT
TRBJ1-6	TRBV19	NA	NA	CASSMTGYNSPLHF	TGTGCCAGTAGTATGACAGGCTATAATTCACCCCTCCACTTT
TRBJ2-7	TRBV7-2	NA	NA	CASSTQGLYEQYF	TGTGCCAGCAGCACCCAGGGGCTCTACGAGCAGTACTTC
TRBJ2-1	TRBV5-1	TRBD2	NA	CASSLARASGAEQFF	TGCGCCAGCAGCTTGGCCCGCGCGAGCGGGGCTGAGCAGTTCTTC
TRBJ1-3	TRBV7-9	NA	NA	CASSLTVSGNTIYF	TGTGCCAGCAGCTTGACTGTCTCTGGAAACACCATATATTTT
TRBJ1-3	TRBV30	NA	NA	CAWSYVASGNTIYF	TGTGCCTGGAGTTACGTGGCCTCTGGAAACACCATATATTTT
TRBJ2-3	TRBV5-4	TRBD1	NA	CASRSGTASDTQYF	TGTGCCAGCAGGTCCGGGACAGCCTCAGATACGCAGTATTTT
TRBJ1-2	TRBV11-3	NA	NA	CASSQGSSYGYTF	TGTGCCAGCAGCCAGGGTTCTAGCTATGGCTACACCTTC
TRBJ1-6	TRBV5-6	NA	NA	CASSLSGDYNSPLHF	TGTGCCAGCAGCTTGAGTGGAGATTATAATTCACCCCTCCACTTT
TRBJ2-1	TRBV10-1	NA	NA	CASRGTGSNEQFF	TGCGCCAGCAGAGGGACTGGATCTAATGAGCAGTTCTTC
TRBJ2-5	TRBV24-1	NA	NA	CATSDSRVVQETQYF	TGTGCCACCAGTGATTCGCGAGTGGTACAAGAGACCCAGTACTTC
TRBJ1-2	TRBV7-9	NA	NA	CASSPAGQRGRGYTF	TGTGCCAGCAGCCCCGCCGGACAGCGGGGCAGAGGCTACACCTTC
TRBJ2-7	TRBV5-1	TRBD2	NA	CASNLGLAGGLGEQYF	TGCGCCAGCAACCTCGGACTAGCGGGGGGGCTCGGCGAGCAGTACTTC
TRBJ1-2	TRBV3-1/TRBV3-2	NA	NA	CASSQEGSGRAYGYTF	TGTGCCAGCAGCCAAGAGGGGTCGGGCAGGGCATATGGCTACACCTTC